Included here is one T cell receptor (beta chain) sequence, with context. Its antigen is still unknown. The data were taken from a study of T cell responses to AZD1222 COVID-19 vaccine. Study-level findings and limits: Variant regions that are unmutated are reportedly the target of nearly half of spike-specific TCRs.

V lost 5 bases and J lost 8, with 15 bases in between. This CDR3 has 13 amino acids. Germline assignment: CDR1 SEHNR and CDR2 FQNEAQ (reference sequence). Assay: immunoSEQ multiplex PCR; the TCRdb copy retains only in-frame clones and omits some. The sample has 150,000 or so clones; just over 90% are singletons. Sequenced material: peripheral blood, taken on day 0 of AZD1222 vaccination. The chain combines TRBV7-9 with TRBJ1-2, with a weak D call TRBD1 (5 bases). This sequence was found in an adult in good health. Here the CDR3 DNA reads TGTGCCAGCAGCCCCCAGGGTAGTGTCGGCTACACCTTC. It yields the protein CASSPQGSVGYTF.